This entry lists 11 T cell receptor beta chains sequenced from one sample in a study of PD-1 blockade in classical Hodgkin lymphoma. Time point noted: cycle 4 day 1 (C4D1), after 6 weeks of nivolumab. After autologous stem cell transplantation all patients relapsed, and prior brentuximab vedotin exposure differed between cohorts. Data came from immunoSEQ multiplex PCR; TCRdb stores just in-frame clones and leaves some out. Of about 110,000 clones listed, about nine tenths are singletons. The source material was peripheral blood mononuclear cells (PBMCs), sampled before the fourth cycle of nivolumab. The receptors were sampled from a human donor with classical Hodgkin lymphoma.

This chain connects TRBV4-1 to TRBJ2-3; 8 bases are shared with TRBD1. The CDR3 extends over 18 amino acids. V was pared by 1 base and J by 2 bases, with 11 bases of the junction left unmatched. Germline V gives CDR1 MGHRA, CDR2 YSYEKL. CDR3 sequence (DNA): TGCGCCAGCAGCCAAGCCTACCGGACAGGGATGGCCACAGATACGCAGTATTTT. Protein sequence: CASSQAYRTGMATDTQYF.

The gene calls are TRBV18 and TRBJ1-1, with D maybe TRBD1 (5 bases). Trimming took off 4 bases at V and 7 bases at J, with 19 bases between the two ends. CDR1 is KGHSH and CDR2 is LQKENI in the germline V gene. CDR3 length equals 15 residues. CDR3 coding DNA: TGTGCCAGCTCACAAACCTGGGGGGGACGGGATGAAGCTTTCTTT. This codes for CASSQTWGGRDEAFF. Full variable domain (rest looked up from reference TRBV18 and TRBJ1-1): NAGVMQNPRHLVRRRGQEARLRCSPMKGHSHVYWYRQLPEEGLKFMVYLQKENIIDESGMPKERFSAEFPKEGPSILRIQQVVRGDSAAYFCASSQTWGGRDEAFFGQGTRLTVV.

The chain uses TRBV6-5 and TRBJ2-5, with D perhaps matching TRBD2 (6 bases). The germline gives CDR1 MNHEY, CDR2 SVGAGI. The CDR3 totals 13 residues. Between the trimmed V and J ends, which lost 5 bases and 7 bases, there was a span of 14 bases. The CDR3 sequence: CASSQRDSRTQYF. CDR3 in DNA: TGTGCCAGCAGTCAACGGGACTCAAGGACCCAGTACTTC.

V and J are TRBV2 and TRBJ2-6; 8 positions agree with TRBD2. Looked up from germline, CDR1 is SNHLY and CDR2 is FYNNEI. The CDR3 has 17 amino acids. V shed 7 bases and J 0 bases; nucleotides not matched to a gene: 8. The CDR3 reads CASTPHSGSSGANVLTF. The CDR3 DNA sequence: TGTGCCAGCACCCCCCACAGCGGGAGCTCTGGGGCCAACGTCCTGACTTTC.

This chain joins TRBV5-6 and TRBJ2-7, with 9 bases fitting TRBD1. The CDR3 loop spans 13 amino acids. CDR1 is SGHDT and CDR2 is YYEEEE in the germline V gene. The junction had 2 bases not matched to a gene; V was cut back by 2 bases and J by 5 bases. This CDR3 reads CASSFGTGNEQYF. CDR3 coding DNA: TGTGCCAGCAGCTTTGGGACAGGGAACGAGCAGTACTTC. The full variable domain, with the rest looked up from reference TRBV5-6 and TRBJ2-7, is DAGVTQSPTHLIKTRGQQVTLRCSPKSGHDTVSWYQQALGQGPQFIFQYYEEEERQRGNFPDRFSGHQFPNYSSELNVNALLLGDSALYLCASSFGTGNEQYFGPGTRLTVT.

The chain is built from TRBV5-1 and TRBJ2-2; 8 positions agree with TRBD1. Germline V gene data show CDR1 as SGHRS and CDR2 as YFSETQ. The CDR3 has 15 amino acids. J was trimmed by 1 base and V by 5 bases; bases with no gene match: 4. CDR3 amino acids: CASSPGTGNTGELFF. CDR3 sequence (DNA): TGCGCCAGCAGTCCCGGGACAGGGAACACCGGGGAGCTGTTTTTT. The entire variable domain, with the rest obtained from reference TRBV5-1 and TRBJ2-2, is as follows: KAGVTQTPRYLIKTRGQQVTLSCSPISGHRSVSWYQQTPGQGLQFLFEYFSETQRNKGNFPGRFSGRQFSNSRSEMNVSTLELGDSALYLCASSPGTGNTGELFFGEGSRLTVL.

The V gene is TRBV4-1, the J gene TRBJ1-5, with a possible D match to TRBD1 (6 bases). V was trimmed by 1 base and J by 7 bases, leaving 17 bases between them. CDR1 MGHRA and CDR2 YSYEKL come from the germline V gene. The CDR3 spans 16 residues. The CDR3 nucleotides are TGCGCCAGCAGCCAAGGAGGAGTGGGGGCGGAGCAGCCCCAGCATTTT. This translates into CASSQGGVGAEQPQHF.

The chain carries TRBV28 and TRBJ1-1, with D possibly matching TRBD1 (6 bases). Germline loops: CDR1 MDHEN, CDR2 SYDVKM. This CDR3 contains 17 residues. V was shortened by 6 bases and J by 4 bases, with 24 bases between the two germline ends. The CDR3 region is CASSRITASTGGTEAFF. CDR3 DNA sequence: TGTGCCAGCAGCCGAATCACCGCATCGACAGGCGGCACTGAAGCTTTCTTT.

The DNA of the CDR3 is TGTGCCAGCAGGCCCCCCAGGGGTCGGACTGAAGCTTTCTTT. Translating gives CASRPPRGRTEAFF. The rearrangement joins TRBV6-5 to TRBJ1-1, with D tentatively TRBD1 (6 bases). Germline assignment: CDR1 MNHEY and CDR2 SVGAGI. V was pared by 6 bases and J by 5 bases, with 16 bases between. The CDR3 length is 14 residues.

The V gene is TRBV19, the J gene TRBJ2-7, with D possibly being TRBD2 (7 bases). The ends were cut back, 6 bases at V and 2 bases at J, with 14 bases in the middle. From germline, CDR1 is LNHDA and CDR2 SQIVND (reference sequence). The length of the CDR3 is 14 residues. CDR3 sequence (DNA): TGTGCCAGTAGCCCAAAGGGGGGGACCTACGAGCAGTACTTC. The encoded protein is CASSPKGGTYEQYF.

The V gene is TRBV9, the J gene TRBJ2-1, with 13 bases fitting TRBD2. This CDR3 has 17 residues. The junction had 9 bases not matched to a gene; V was cut back by 4 bases and J by 5 bases. Germline V CDR1 and CDR2: SGDLS, YYNGEE. CDR3: CASSSRLAGGPDNEQFF. The CDR3 bases are TGTGCCAGCAGCTCGCGACTAGCGGGAGGTCCAGACAATGAGCAGTTCTTC.